The 32 T cell receptor beta chains in this list originate from one sample, sequenced in a study of CD8+CD57+ T cells in acquired aplastic anemia (dated by TCRdb to between 2017 and 2018). Patients chosen for sequencing had shown expansion of CD8+CD57+ cells by flow cytometry. Sequencing relied on an Illumina HiSeq 2000. Profiling of TCR beta VDJ combinations and CDR3 sequences used genomic DNA as the template. The public reads were quality trimmed at Q25 with fastp and then assembled into clones with MiXCR by TCRdb, keeping productive beta chains. Under each unique CDR3 protein, matching rows form one entry showing the most common genes and DNA. This sample holds 200,000 to 250,000 distinct CDR3 sequences; over 40% were observed only once. The ten most abundant clones make up about 20% of the sample. The sequencing input was sorted CD4+, CD8+, or CD8+CD57+ T cells (not recorded which) from PBMCs. The receptors stem from a human donor with aplastic anemia.

V is TRBV18 and J is TRBJ2-2; 7 nucleotides agree with TRBD1. From germline, CDR1 is KGHSH and CDR2 LQKENI. The CDR3 contains 18 residues. V dropped 1 base and J dropped 0; count of bases not matched to a gene: 8. CDR3 bases: TGTGCCAGCTCACCACGACAGGGCTCACGAGCGAACACCGGGGAGCTGTTTTTT. Its protein product is CASSPRQGSRANTGELFF. The complete variable domain, with remaining parts taken from reference TRBV18 and TRBJ2-2, reads NAGVMQNPRHLVRRRGQEARLRCSPMKGHSHVYWYRQLPEEGLKFMVYLQKENIIDESGMPKERFSAEFPKEGPSILRIQQVVRGDSAAYFCASSPRQGSRANTGELFFGEGSRLTVL.

This chain connects TRBV10-3 to TRBJ2-7, with TRBD2 as a possible D gene (6 bases). The V and J ends lost 2 bases and 0 bases respectively, with 8 bases between them. CDR3 length: 14 amino acids. Looked up from germline, CDR1 is ENHRY and CDR2 is SYGVKD. The CDR3 loop is CAISEASASYEQYF. CDR3 nucleotide sequence: TGTGCCATCAGTGAGGCTAGCGCCTCCTACGAGCAGTACTTC.

This clonotype appeared a few times. CDR3: CASSDRGTEAFF. The CDR3 nucleotides read TGTGCCAGCAGTGATCGGGGGACTGAAGCTTTCTTT. This chain links TRBV25-1 with TRBJ1-1; a weak D match, TRBD1 (5 bases). Germline V gene sequence: CDR1 MGHDK, CDR2 SYGVNS. Trimming pared 3 bases from V and 5 bases from J, leaving 7 bases between. The CDR3 loop spans 12 amino acids.

This clonotype was seen just once. Given the absence of the conserved phenylalanine or tryptophan at the CDR3 end, a read error is likely. This rearrangement joins TRBV9 to TRBJ2-3; D unresolved. The germline gives CDR1 SGDLS, CDR2 YYNGEE. The CDR3 spans 12 residues. Trimming took off 0 bases at V and 6 bases at J, with 5 bases between the two ends. The chain's CDR3 is CASSVGFDTQYS. CDR3 nucleotide sequence: TGTGCCAGCAGCGTAGGTTTCGATACGCAGTATTCT.

The chain joins TRBV7-7 to TRBJ2-5, with D tentatively TRBD2 (7 bases). From germline, CDR1 is SSHAT and CDR2 FNYEAQ (reference sequence). The CDR3 runs 15 residues. The CDR3 nucleotides are TGTGCTAGCGCGGGGGCTGGTTTGGTAGGAGAGACCCAGTACTTC. Protein sequence: CASAGAGLVGETQYF.

The chain joins TRBV20-1 to TRBJ2-5, with TRBD1 matching 9 bases. CDR3 length: 14 amino acids. The J segment lost 5 bases and the V segment lost 3 bases, leaving 7 bases of the junction unmatched. The V gene's germline CDR1 is DFQATT and CDR2 SNEGSKA (reference sequence). The CDR3 DNA reads TGCAGTGCTAGTTCCACAGGGGGCTGGGAGACCCAGTACTTC. It is translated as CSASSTGGWETQYF.

The chain combines TRBV6-5 with TRBJ2-1; D could derive from TRBD1 or TRBD2 (5 bases each). Looked up from germline, CDR1 is MNHEY and CDR2 is SVGAGI. The CDR3 spans 15 residues. V was shortened by 6 bases and J by 8 bases, with 20 bases between the two germline ends. CDR3 DNA sequence: TGTGCCAGCAGGCAGACCGCAGGGAGCGAAGATGAGCAGTTCTTC. Its protein is CASRQTAGSEDEQFF.

The chain has TRBV7-6 and TRBJ2-1; the match to TRBD2 covers 15 bases. Trimming cost V 5 bases and J 12 bases; bases outside gene matches: 8. This CDR3 comprises 15 residues. Germline V CDR1 and CDR2: SGHVS, FNYEAQ. The CDR3 reads CASSHSGLAGGLQFF. The CDR3 DNA reads TGTGCCAGCAGCCATTCGGGACTAGCGGGGGGTTTGCAGTTCTTC. The complete variable domain, with remaining parts taken from reference TRBV7-6 and TRBJ2-1, reads GAGVSQSPRYKVTKRGQDVALRCDPISGHVSLYWYRQALGQGPEFLTYFNYEAQQDKSGLPNDRFSAERPEGSISTLTIQRTEQRDSAMYRCASSHSGLAGGLQFFGPGTRLTVL.

The CDR3 DNA reads TGTGCCAGCAGTCCCGACGGGGACTATGGCTACACCTTC. Protein: CASSPDGDYGYTF. The chain carries TRBV12-3 or TRBV12-4 and TRBJ1-2; D remains unclear. Trimming shortened V by 5 bases and J by 3 bases, and 10 bases separated the two germline ends. The CDR3 totals 13 residues.

V and J are TRBV12-3 or TRBV12-4 and TRBJ1-3; TRBD1 aligns across 11 bases. V shed 5 bases and J 2 bases; nucleotides not matched to a gene: 11. The CDR3 runs to 18 residues. The CDR3 bases are TGTGCCAGCAGTGAGAGACACCCGGACAGGGGGCCTGGAAACACCATATATTTT. It is translated as CASSERHPDRGPGNTIYF.

V is TRBV5-1 and J is TRBJ2-7; 7 bases map to TRBD1. Germline V gene sequence: CDR1 SGHRS, CDR2 YFSETQ. Trimming at V came to 4 bases and at J to 1 base, leaving 8 bases not matched to a gene. CDR3 size: 15 residues. CDR3 sequence: CASSDGTAESYEQYF. CDR3 sequence (DNA): TGCGCCAGCAGCGATGGGACAGCGGAATCCTACGAGCAGTACTTC.

This chain uses TRBV20-1 with TRBJ1-6, with 12 nucleotides matching TRBD1. Germline CDR1 DFQATT, CDR2 SNEGSKA (reference sequence). The V gene end was trimmed by 5 bases and the J gene end by 10 bases; junction bases not matched to a gene: 12. This CDR3 spans 16 amino acids. CDR3 residues: CSAQTGQGASESPLHF. In DNA form, the CDR3 reads TGCAGTGCTCAAACGGGACAGGGGGCTTCGGAATCACCCCTCCACTTT.

The CDR3 DNA is TGTGCCACCAGCAGAGAGGCAGGGACCTACGAGCAGTACTTC. This translates into CATSREAGTYEQYF. This sequence joins TRBV15 and TRBJ2-7; TRBD1 might be the D (5 bases). The ends were cut back, 0 bases at V and 2 bases at J, with 8 bases in the middle. There are 14 residues in the CDR3. Germline V CDR1 and CDR2: LNHNV, YYDKDF (reference sequence).

This clonotype was seen ten or more times. V is TRBV7-8 and J is TRBJ1-6; possibly TRBD1 for D (6 bases). CDR3 length: 14 residues. Germline CDR1 SGHVS, CDR2 FQNEAQ. Between the trimmed V and J ends, which lost 4 bases and 10 bases, there was a span of 14 bases. The CDR3 protein is CASSSLGGESPLHF. DNA for the CDR3: TGTGCCAGCAGCTCCCTCGGGGGCGAATCACCCCTCCACTTT.

The chain carries TRBV6-5 and TRBJ1-5; 9 bases are a match to TRBD1. Per germline, CDR1 MNHEY and CDR2 SVGAGI. V shed 6 bases and J 2 bases; nucleotides not matched to a gene: 8. The CDR3 length is 16 residues. The CDR3 DNA reads as TGTGCCAGCAGATTAACAGGGGGCGAGGGCAATCAGCCCCAGCATTTT. This translates into CASRLTGGEGNQPQHF.

This clonotype was observed once. A single base separates this from a much larger clone, so it may be a read error. The chain has TRBV7-9 and TRBJ1-4, with D possibly matching TRBD1 (5 bases). V shed 3 bases and J shed 7 bases, with 15 bases lying between them. Looked up from germline, CDR1 is SEHNR and CDR2 is FQNEAQ (reference sequence). The CDR3 covers 15 residues. The CDR3 bases are TGTGCCAGCAGCTTCACCAGGTTGAGGGGTGAAAAACTGTTTTTT. This gives the protein CASSFTRLRGEKLFF.

This clonotype has more than one count but fewer than ten. CDR3 sequence (DNA): TGTGCCAGTAGTATCAACAGTCTCCAAGAGACCCAGTACTTC. It translates to CASSINSLQETQYF. The chain uses TRBV19 and TRBJ2-5; D remains ambiguous. Germline assignment: CDR1 LNHDA and CDR2 SQIVND (reference sequence). This CDR3 contains 14 residues. V was cut by 3 bases and J by 1 base, with 9 bases left in between. The full variable domain, in which reference TRBV19 and TRBJ2-5 provide the parts outside the CDR3, is DGGITQSPKYLFRKEGQNVTLSCEQNLNHDAMYWYRQDPGQGLRLIYYSQIVNDFQKGDIAEGYSVSREKKESFPLTVTSAQKNPTAFYLCASSINSLQETQYFGPGTRLLVL.

V gene TRBV5-4 combines with J gene TRBJ2-7; tentatively, D is TRBD1 (9 bases). The CDR3 is 15 residues long. Germline V gene sequence: CDR1 SGHNT, CDR2 YYREEE (reference sequence). V lost 7 bases, J lost 3 bases, and 20 bases lay in between. The CDR3 DNA is TGTGCCAGCGGCCCGGGGGGGACAGGGCTCTACGAGCAGTACTTC. This codes for CASGPGGTGLYEQYF.

There are a few counts of this clonotype. The chain is built from TRBV2 and TRBJ2-7, with TRBD1 matching 8 bases. Germline V gene lookup returns CDR1 SNHLY and CDR2 FYNNEI. V lost 7 bases, J lost 3 bases, and 5 bases stayed unmatched. The length of the CDR3 is 13 residues. CDR3 coding DNA: TGTGCCAGCAAGGACAGGGCGAGCTACGAGCAGTACGTC. Translated: CASKDRASYEQYV.

The chain recombines TRBV2 with TRBJ2-3; 11 nucleotides match TRBD2. Germline CDR1 SNHLY, CDR2 FYNNEI. This CDR3 has 17 amino acids. Unmatched junction bases numbered 10, after V lost 3 bases and J lost 5 bases. The chain's CDR3 is CASSEALAGGAGDTQYF. The CDR3 nucleotides are TGTGCCAGCAGTGAGGCTTTAGCGGGGGGGGCGGGAGATACGCAGTATTTT.

This clonotype occurred many times. The rearrangement joins TRBV10-3 to TRBJ1-6, with no clear D. CDR3 size: 13 residues. Per germline, CDR1 ENHRY and CDR2 SYGVKD. V was pared by 0 bases and J by 14 bases, with 11 bases between. CDR3 nucleotides: TGTGCCATCAGTGAGTCGGCGGGTGCGGCCCTCCACTTT. This codes for CAISESAGAALHF.

This sequence joins TRBV10-3 and TRBJ1-2; a possible D gene is TRBD1 (5 bases). The CDR3 contains 16 residues. The V end was cut by 4 bases, the J end by 1 base, with 16 bases between. The V gene's germline CDR1 is ENHRY and CDR2 SYGVKD. The CDR3 DNA is TGTGCCATCAGTGGGGGCTCGGGCAGATTTAACTATGGCTACACCTTC. This encodes CAISGGSGRFNYGYTF.

V gene TRBV5-1 combines with J gene TRBJ2-1; 7 bases are a match to TRBD1. The CDR3 loop spans 14 amino acids. The trim removed 0 bases at V and 9 bases at J, leaving 6 bases unmatched. The germline gives CDR1 SGHRS, CDR2 YFSETQ. The CDR3 region is CASSLAGWDSEQFF. CDR3 nucleotides: TGCGCCAGCAGCTTGGCGGGGTGGGACAGTGAGCAGTTCTTC.

This clonotype was seen many times. The chain combines TRBV5-1 with TRBJ2-7; D perhaps matches TRBD2 (7 bases). The length of the CDR3 is 14 residues. The germline V gene has CDR1 SGHRS and CDR2 YFSETQ. V lost 3 bases and J lost 3, with 13 bases in between. The CDR3 DNA reads TGCGCCAGCAGCTCCTGGGGAGGGGGCTACGAGCAGTACTTC. This encodes CASSSWGGGYEQYF.

This clonotype was counted at least ten times. The V and J genes are TRBV6-1 and TRBJ1-1; 9 nucleotides agree with TRBD1. The CDR3 is 14 residues long. From germline, CDR1 is MNHNS and CDR2 SASEGT. Trimming cost V 5 bases and J 7 bases; bases outside gene matches: 8. The DNA for the CDR3 is TGTGCCAGCAGTCCAGTGGGACAGGGCCATGAAGCTTTCTTT. Translating it yields CASSPVGQGHEAFF.

The chain employs TRBV10-3 and TRBJ2-1; the match to TRBD2 covers 14 bases. The CDR3 covers 14 residues. After removal of 6 bases from V and 7 bases from J, the junction contained 2 bases not matched to a gene. Germline-derived CDR1 and CDR2 are ENHRY and SYGVKD. The CDR3 spells CAIRTSGGGNEQFF. As DNA, the CDR3 is TGTGCCATCAGGACTAGCGGGGGGGGAAATGAGCAGTTCTTC.

This clonotype was found many times. The rearrangement links TRBV6-1 to TRBJ1-5; D might be TRBD1 (5 bases). The V and J ends lost 2 bases and 5 bases respectively, with 13 bases between them. Germline values: CDR1 MNHNS, CDR2 SASEGT. This CDR3 comprises 15 residues. The CDR3 DNA is TGTGCCAGCAGTGAATCGATACGGGGGGATCAGCCCCAGCATTTT. It is translated as CASSESIRGDQPQHF.

This clonotype came up many times. This sequence joins TRBV5-6 and TRBJ2-6; D is ambiguous. Trimming cost V 5 bases and J 0 bases, with 6 bases left between them. Per germline, CDR1 SGHDT and CDR2 YYEEEE. The CDR3 runs 14 residues. The CDR3 protein is CASSLVSGANVLTF. DNA for the CDR3: TGTGCCAGCAGTCTGGTCTCTGGGGCCAACGTCCTGACTTTC.

This clonotype turned up a few times. The V gene is TRBV5-4, the J gene TRBJ1-1, with D possibly being TRBD1 (5 bases). This CDR3 is 16 amino acids long. V lost 4 bases and J lost 0, with 16 bases in between. The germline CDR1 and CDR2 sequences are SGHNT and YYREEE (reference sequence). CDR3 residues: CASSPWARQLNTEAFF. Written as DNA, the CDR3 is TGTGCCAGCAGCCCCTGGGCGCGACAGTTGAACACTGAAGCTTTCTTT.

This clonotype came up a few times. A read error is possible here, since a much larger clone lies one base away. The chain uses TRBV20-1 and TRBJ2-7; 7 bases align to TRBD2. The CDR3 loop spans 12 amino acids. Germline CDR1 DFQATT, CDR2 SNEGSKA (reference sequence). The CDR3 DNA reads TGCAGTGCTGTGTGGGGGGGAGACGAGGAGTACTTC. Protein sequence: CSAVWGGDEEYF.

The CDR3 nucleotides are TGTGCCAGCAGCCAGGACAGGGCTTCACCCCTCCACTTT. Translated, it gives CASSQDRASPLHF. The J gene is TRBJ1-6, the V gene TRBV7-6; 8 bases agree with TRBD1. V was clipped by 5 bases and J by 9 bases; unmatched bases: 3. Germline lookup yields CDR1 SGHVS and CDR2 FNYEAQ. The CDR3 is 13 amino acids.

This clonotype was seen a few times. This chain links TRBV15 with TRBJ2-7; D is unclear. This CDR3 has 14 residues. CDR1 and CDR2 from the germline V gene are LNHNV and YYDKDF (reference sequence). V lost 1 base and J lost 6, with 13 bases in between. This chain's CDR3 is CATSRGGSPGEQYF. The CDR3 nucleotides read TGTGCCACCAGCAGAGGAGGTAGCCCTGGCGAGCAGTACTTC.